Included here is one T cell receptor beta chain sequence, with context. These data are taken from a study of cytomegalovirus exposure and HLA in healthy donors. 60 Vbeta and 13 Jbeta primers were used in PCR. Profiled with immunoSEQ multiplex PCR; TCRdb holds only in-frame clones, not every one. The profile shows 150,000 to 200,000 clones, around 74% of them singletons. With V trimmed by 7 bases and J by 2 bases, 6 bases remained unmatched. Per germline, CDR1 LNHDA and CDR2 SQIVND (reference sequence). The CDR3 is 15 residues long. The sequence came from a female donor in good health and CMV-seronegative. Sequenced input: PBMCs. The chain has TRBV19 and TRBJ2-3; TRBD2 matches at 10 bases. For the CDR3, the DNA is TGTGCCAGTAACGAGCGGGGGGGTTCCACAGATACGCAGTATTTT. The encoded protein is CASNERGGSTDTQYF.